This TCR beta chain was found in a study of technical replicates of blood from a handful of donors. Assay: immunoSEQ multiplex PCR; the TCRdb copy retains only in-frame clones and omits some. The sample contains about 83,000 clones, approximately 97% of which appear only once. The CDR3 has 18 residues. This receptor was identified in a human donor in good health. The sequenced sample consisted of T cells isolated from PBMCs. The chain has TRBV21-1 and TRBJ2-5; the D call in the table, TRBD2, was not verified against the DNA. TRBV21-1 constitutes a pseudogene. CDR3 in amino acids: CASSKVQANSGVQETQYF. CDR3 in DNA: TGTGCCAGCAGCAAAGTCCAAGCGAATAGCGGCGTACAAGAGACCCAGTACTTC.